The sequence of this T cell receptor (beta chain) was determined in a study of vaccination effects on CD4 cells after COVID-19. Study-wide findings and caveats: Clones from infection and from vaccination both contracted markedly late after vaccination.

In the case of this clone: The antigen is undetermined.

Some clones are missing from TCRdb's copy, which holds only in-frame ones; the method was immunoSEQ multiplex PCR. Of approximately 46,000 clones in the sample, about 70% were seen once. Germline V CDR1 and CDR2: LGHNA, YSLEER. The CDR3 consists of 16 residues. Trimming cost V 2 bases and J 0 bases, with 14 bases left between them. Isolation of CD4+ T cells took place after approximately 10 days of culture. Specimen: CD4+ T cells from PBMCs cultured without peptide, collected before COVID-19 vaccination. The genes are TRBV4-3 and TRBJ2-7; D gene unclear. The clonotype was recovered from a human donor who had a prior SARS-CoV-2 infection. The CDR3 region has the DNA TGCGCCAGCAGCCAAATTCCCGGCGGCAACTCCTACGAGCAGTACTTC. Translation gives CASSQIPGGNSYEQYF.